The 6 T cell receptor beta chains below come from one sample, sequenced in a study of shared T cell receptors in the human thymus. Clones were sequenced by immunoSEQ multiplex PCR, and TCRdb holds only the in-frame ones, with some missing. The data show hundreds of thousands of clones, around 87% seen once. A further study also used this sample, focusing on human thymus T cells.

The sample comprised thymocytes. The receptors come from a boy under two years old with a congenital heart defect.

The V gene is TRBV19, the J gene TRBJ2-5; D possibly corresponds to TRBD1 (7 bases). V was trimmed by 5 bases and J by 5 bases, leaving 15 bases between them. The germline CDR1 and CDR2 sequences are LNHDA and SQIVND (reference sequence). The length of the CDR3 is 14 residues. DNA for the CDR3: TGTGCCAGTAGTGGGCAGGGGGGTCCGGAGACCCAGTACTTC. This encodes CASSGQGGPETQYF.

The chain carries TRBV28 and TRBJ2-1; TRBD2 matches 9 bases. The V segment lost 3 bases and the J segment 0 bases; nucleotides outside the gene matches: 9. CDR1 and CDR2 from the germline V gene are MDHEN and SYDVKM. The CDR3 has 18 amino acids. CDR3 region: CASSFPYSGRISYNEQFF. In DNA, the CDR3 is TGTGCCAGCAGTTTCCCTTACAGCGGGAGGATCTCCTACAATGAGCAGTTCTTC.

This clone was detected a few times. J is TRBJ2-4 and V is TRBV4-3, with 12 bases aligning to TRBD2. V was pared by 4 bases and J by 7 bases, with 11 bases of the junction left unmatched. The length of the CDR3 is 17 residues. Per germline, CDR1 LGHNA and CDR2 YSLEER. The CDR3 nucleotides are TGCGCCAGCAGCCCCCGCCTAGCGGGAGGGCCGAGGAACATTCAGTACTTC. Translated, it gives CASSPRLAGGPRNIQYF.

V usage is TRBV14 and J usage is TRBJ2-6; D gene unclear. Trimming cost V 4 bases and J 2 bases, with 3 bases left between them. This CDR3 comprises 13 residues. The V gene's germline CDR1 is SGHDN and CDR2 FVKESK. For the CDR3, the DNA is TGTGCCAGCAGCCCGGCTGGGGCCAACGTCCTGACTTTC. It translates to CASSPAGANVLTF.

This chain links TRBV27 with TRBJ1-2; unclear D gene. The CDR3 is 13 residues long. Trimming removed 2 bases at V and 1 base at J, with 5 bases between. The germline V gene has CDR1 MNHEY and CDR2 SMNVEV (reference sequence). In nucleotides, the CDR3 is TGTGCCAGCAGTTTAGGGAGTAACTATGGCTACACCTTC. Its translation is CASSLGSNYGYTF.

CDR3 sequence reads: CASGPPALREGVGEQFF. DNA of the CDR3: TGTGCTAGTGGTCCACCAGCCTTACGGGAGGGCGTCGGTGAGCAGTTCTTC. J is TRBJ2-1 and V is TRBV12-5, with 8 bases fitting TRBD2. CDR3 length: 17 residues. The germline gives CDR1 LGHNT, CDR2 FRNRAP. V lost 5 bases and J lost 9; bases outside the gene matches: 18.